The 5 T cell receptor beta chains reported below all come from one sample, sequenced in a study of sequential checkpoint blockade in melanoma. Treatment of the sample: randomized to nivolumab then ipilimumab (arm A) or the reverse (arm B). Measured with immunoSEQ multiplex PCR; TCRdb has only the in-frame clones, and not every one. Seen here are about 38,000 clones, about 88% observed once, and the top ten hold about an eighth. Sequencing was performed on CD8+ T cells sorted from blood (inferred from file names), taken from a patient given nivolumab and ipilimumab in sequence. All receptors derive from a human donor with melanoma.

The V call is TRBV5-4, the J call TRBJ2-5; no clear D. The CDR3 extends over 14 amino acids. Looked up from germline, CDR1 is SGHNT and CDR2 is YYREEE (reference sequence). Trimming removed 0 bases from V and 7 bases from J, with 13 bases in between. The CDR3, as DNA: TGTGCCAGCAGCTTGGGTACCGGATCGGGGACCCAGTACTTC. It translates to CASSLGTGSGTQYF.

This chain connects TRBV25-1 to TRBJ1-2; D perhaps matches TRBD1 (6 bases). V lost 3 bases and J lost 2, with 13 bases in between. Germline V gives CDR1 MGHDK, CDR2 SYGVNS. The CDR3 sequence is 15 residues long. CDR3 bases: TGTGCCAGCAGTGACCCGGGGGGACAAAACTATGGCTACACCTTC. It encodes CASSDPGGQNYGYTF.

The CDR3 bases are TGCGCCAGCAGCCAAGGGGAGGACAGGGGCACTGAAGCTTTCTTT. Protein product: CASSQGEDRGTEAFF. The V gene is TRBV4-3, the J gene TRBJ1-1; 9 bases match TRBD1. Germline V gives CDR1 LGHNA, CDR2 YSLEER. This CDR3 has 15 amino acids. V shed 1 base and J 4 bases; nucleotides not matched to a gene: 4.

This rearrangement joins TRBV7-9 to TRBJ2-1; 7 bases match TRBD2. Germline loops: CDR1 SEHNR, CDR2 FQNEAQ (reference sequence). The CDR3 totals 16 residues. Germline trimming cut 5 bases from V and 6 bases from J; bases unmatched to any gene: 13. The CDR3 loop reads CASSPRVAGVVNEQFF. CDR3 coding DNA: TGTGCCAGCAGCCCCCGGGTGGCGGGAGTGGTCAATGAGCAGTTCTTC.

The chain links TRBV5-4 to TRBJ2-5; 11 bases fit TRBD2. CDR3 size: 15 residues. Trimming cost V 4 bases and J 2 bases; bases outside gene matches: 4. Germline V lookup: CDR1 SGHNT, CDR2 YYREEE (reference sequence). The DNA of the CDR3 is TGTGCCAGCAGCGACAGACTAGCGGGGCAAGAGACCCAGTACTTC. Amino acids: CASSDRLAGQETQYF.